The 14 T cell receptor beta chains below all came from one sample that was sequenced in a study of T-cell reconstitution after alpha-beta-depleted transplantation in children. Preparation of the TCRbeta library was carried out with unique molecular identifiers. One entry per CDR3 protein results from TCRdb running MiXCR on the PCR reads. In the table there are tens of thousands of distinct CDR3 sequences, roughly 5.2% of which are singletons. The material sequenced was PBMCs, mostly from graft donor cells, taken 180 days after TCRalphabeta/CD19-depleted stem cell transplant. These receptors were taken from a boy in the first two years of life who had a stem cell transplant for acute myeloid leukemia, so the T cells may come from the graft donor.

This clonotype has at least ten counts. The chain is built from TRBV6-5 and TRBJ1-5; no clear D gene. There are 15 residues in the CDR3. Trimming took off 0 bases at V and 0 bases at J, with 6 bases between the two ends. Per germline, CDR1 MNHEY and CDR2 SVGAGI. The chain's CDR3 is CASSYSSGSNQPQHF. Written as DNA, the CDR3 is TGTGCCAGCAGTTACTCGAGTGGTAGCAATCAGCCCCAGCATTTT.

At least ten counts were recorded for this clonotype. The chain has TRBV12-3 or TRBV12-4 and TRBJ2-3; D ambiguous. CDR3 length: 16 amino acids. V was cut by 3 bases and J by 2 bases, with 15 bases left in between. Written as DNA, the CDR3 is TGTGCCAGCAGTTTCCGGTCCGTCAACCCCACAGATACGCAGTATTTT. Its translation is CASSFRSVNPTDTQYF.

This clonotype has at least ten counts. The chain carries TRBV19 and TRBJ2-6; no definite D call. This CDR3 has 15 residues. Germline values: CDR1 LNHDA, CDR2 SQIVND (reference sequence). Trimming removed 3 bases from V and 2 bases from J, with 8 bases in between. CDR3 residues: CASSIPGTGANVLTF. The CDR3 DNA reads as TGTGCCAGTAGTATCCCCGGAACTGGGGCCAACGTCCTGACTTTC.

This clonotype was seen at least ten times. The genes are TRBV6-5 and TRBJ1-2; TRBD1 aligns across 9 bases. This CDR3 has 15 residues. Germline V gives CDR1 MNHEY, CDR2 SVGAGI. Germline trimming cut 4 bases from V and 4 bases from J; bases unmatched to any gene: 7. The CDR3 region has the DNA TGTGCCAGCAGTTGGGACAGGGCGGATATCTATGGCTACACCTTC. Its translation is CASSWDRADIYGYTF.

This clonotype occurred many times. The rearrangement links TRBV5-4 to TRBJ1-2; the D is unclear. CDR1 is SGHNT and CDR2 is YYREEE in the germline V gene (reference sequence). Trimming removed 0 bases at V and 8 bases at J, with 17 bases between. The CDR3 consists of 15 residues. DNA of the CDR3: TGTGCCAGCAGCTTGGACGCGAGGGATTTAAAAGGCTACACCTTC. Its protein product is CASSLDARDLKGYTF.

This clonotype was recorded many times. The V gene is TRBV6-5, the J gene TRBJ2-1; 9 positions agree with TRBD2. Germline values: CDR1 MNHEY, CDR2 SVGAGI. J lost 7 bases, V lost 2 bases, and 12 bases had no gene match. The CDR3 extends over 17 amino acids. The CDR3 region is CASSYPPGAGGLNEQFF. CDR3 coding DNA: TGTGCCAGCAGTTACCCGCCGGGGGCGGGGGGGTTGAATGAGCAGTTCTTC.

This clonotype has at least ten counts. The chain couples TRBV7-2 to TRBJ1-1; TRBD1 might be the D (6 bases). CDR3 length: 15 amino acids. The germline CDR1 and CDR2 sequences are SGHTA and FQGNSA. Trimming left V 5 bases short and J 0 bases short, with 13 bases between. Here the CDR3 reads CASSIGGVVNTEAFF. As DNA, the CDR3 is TGTGCCAGCAGCATAGGGGGGGTCGTGAACACTGAAGCTTTCTTT.

At least ten counts were recorded for this clonotype. The chain is built from TRBV12-3 or TRBV12-4 and TRBJ1-1; D perhaps matches TRBD1 (5 bases). V gave up 5 bases and J gave up 6 bases, with 10 bases separating them. The length of the CDR3 is 12 residues. The CDR3 sequence: CASSPGTPEAFF. The DNA of the CDR3 is TGTGCCAGCAGTCCCGGGACGCCTGAAGCTTTCTTT.

In this sample, this clonotype turned up once. This chain connects TRBV7-6 to TRBJ2-1, with a possible D match to TRBD2 (7 bases). This CDR3 has 15 amino acids. The V end was cut by 3 bases, the J end by 5 bases, with 14 bases between. Germline V gives CDR1 SGHVS, CDR2 FNYEAQ. The CDR3 DNA follows: TGTGCCAGCAGCTTGGGGGGGGGGGCCGACAATGAGCAGTTCTTC. Translated: CASSLGGGADNEQFF. Using reference TRBV7-6 and TRBJ2-1 for the parts outside the CDR3, the full variable domain is GAGVSQSPRYKVTKRGQDVALRCDPISGHVSLYWYRQALGQGPEFLTYFNYEAQQDKSGLPNDRFSAERPEGSISTLTIQRTEQRDSAMYRCASSLGGGADNEQFFGPGTRLTVL.

The chain recombines TRBV13 with TRBJ2-7, with D perhaps matching TRBD2 (5 bases). Trimming took off 4 bases at V and 2 bases at J, with 6 bases between the two ends. CDR1 is PRHDT and CDR2 is FYEKMQ in the germline V gene (reference sequence). This CDR3 has 12 amino acids. The DNA of the CDR3 is TGTGCCAGCAGCTCCGGGACCTACGAGCAGTACTTC. This translates into CASSSGTYEQYF.

This clonotype has a count of ten or more. This chain links TRBV7-3 with TRBJ1-5; D remains unclear. The CDR3 loop spans 14 amino acids. V was cut by 0 bases and J by 9 bases, with 12 bases left in between. Germline V CDR1 and CDR2: SGHTA, FQGTGA. CDR3 DNA sequence: TGTGCCAGCAGCTTAACACCTCATCTTGGGCCCCAGCATTTT. Its translation: CASSLTPHLGPQHF.

In this sample, this clonotype turned up many times. The gene calls are TRBV28 and TRBJ2-1; D is uncertain. With 8 bases removed from V and 2 bases from J, the gap between germline ends came to 7 bases. The CDR3 runs to 12 residues. CDR1 and CDR2 from the germline V gene are MDHEN and SYDVKM. CDR3 protein: CASGVTYNEQFF. The CDR3 DNA is TGTGCCAGCGGGGTAACCTACAATGAGCAGTTCTTC. Filled out from reference TRBV28 and TRBJ2-1, the complete variable domain reads DVKVTQSSRYLVKRTGEKVFLECVQDMDHENMFWYRQDPGLGLRLIYFSYDVKMKEKGDIPEGYSVSREKKERFSLILESASTNQTSMYLCASGVTYNEQFFGPGTRLTVL.

This clonotype was observed many times. Here the CDR3 reads CASSFDREETQYF. The CDR3 DNA sequence: TGTGCCAGCAGCTTCGACAGGGAAGAGACCCAGTACTTC. The rearrangement uses TRBV7-2 and TRBJ2-5; 7 nucleotides match TRBD1. Losses at the gene ends were 3 bases for V and 3 bases for J; bases not matched to a gene: 1. The CDR3 runs 13 residues. The germline gives CDR1 SGHTA, CDR2 FQGNSA.

This clonotype was found many times. Sequence at one end of the junction differs from germline and may be a read error. This chain links TRBV11-3 with TRBJ2-3, with 7 bases that match TRBD1. CDR1 is SGHNT and CDR2 is YENEEA in the germline V gene. This CDR3 is 14 amino acids long. CDR3 in amino acids: CASSKRTGTDTHYF. DNA of the CDR3: TGTGCCAGCAGCAAACGCACAGGGACAGATACGCATTATTTT.